Listed below are T cell receptor beta chains from one sample, sequenced in a study of blood T cell repertoires in COVID-19. The method was immunoSEQ multiplex PCR; TCRdb's version includes in-frame clones alone and lacks a portion of them. The sample lists about 240,000 clones; 75% to 90% were seen once. Sample: peripheral blood. The receptors here all came from a woman aged 55-75 years with active or convalescent COVID-19. Both conserved end residues are part of each CDR3. D genes are given only for firm matches. Size tells how often a clone was seen (once, few, many) or the class of an expanded clone, and some rows leave it out.

clone_size,d_call,v_call,j_call,cdr3_nt,cdr3_aa
.,TRBD1,TRBV7-2,TRBJ2-5,TGTGCCAGCAGCTTGGGCAGGGGGAAAGAGACCCAGTACTTC,CASSLGRGKETQYF
.,.,TRBV2,TRBJ2-3,TGTGCCAGCACCCCAACTAGCACAGATACGCAGTATTTT,CASTPTSTDTQYF
.,.,TRBV5-1,TRBJ2-1,TGCGCCAGCAGCTTTCCCTCTAGCAGGAGCTCCTACAATGAGCAGTTCTTC,CASSFPSSRSSYNEQFF
.,TRBD1,TRBV19,TRBJ1-1,TGTGCCAGTAGTATGTGGACAGGGAACACTGAAGCTTTCTTT,CASSMWTGNTEAFF
.,TRBD2,TRBV18,TRBJ2-3,TGTGCCAGCTCACCTATACTAGCGGGGGGCACAGATACGCAGTATTTT,CASSPILAGGTDTQYF
.,.,TRBV9,TRBJ1-1,TGTGCCAGCAGCGTAGGGGGGAACAGGGTTGAGGACACTGAAGCTTTCTTT,CASSVGGNRVEDTEAFF
.,TRBD1,TRBV5-1,TRBJ1-6,TGCGCCAGCAGCTTTGTACAGGGGGGCTCACCCCTCCACTTT,CASSFVQGGSPLHF
.,.,TRBV30,TRBJ1-2,TGTGCCTGGAGCAAGGGGGAGGGGTACTACACCTTC,CAWSKGEGYYTF
few,TRBD1,TRBV12-3/TRBV12-4,TRBJ2-7,TGTGCCAGCAGGGACAGGGGATCCCACGAGCAGTACTTC,CASRDRGSHEQYF
.,.,TRBV7-8,TRBJ2-7,TGTGCCAGCAGCCAATCGACAGGCCCCCACTACGAGCAGTACTTC,CASSQSTGPHYEQYF
few,.,TRBV7-6,TRBJ2-7,TGTGCCAGCAGCTTAGTAGGGGGTCGTGCCACCTACGAGCAGTACTTC,CASSLVGGRATYEQYF
once,.,TRBV3-1/TRBV3-2,TRBJ2-5,TGTGCCAGCAGCCAAGATCGAGGTTACGAGACCCAGTACTTC,CASSQDRGYETQYF
.,.,TRBV5-1,TRBJ2-7,TGCGCCAGTAGCCGGGACACGGACTACGAGCAGTACTTC,CASSRDTDYEQYF
.,.,TRBV18,TRBJ2-3,TGTGCCAGCTCCCCGGCACGGGGATGGGTGGATACGCAGTATTTT,CASSPARGWVDTQYF
.,.,TRBV10-3,TRBJ1-1,TGTGCCATCAGTCGGAGTCCGAACACTGAAGCTTTCTTT,CAISRSPNTEAFF
.,.,TRBV30,TRBJ1-2,TGTGCCTGGAGTGTACCCAGGGTATGGTCTGGCTACACCTTC,CAWSVPRVWSGYTF